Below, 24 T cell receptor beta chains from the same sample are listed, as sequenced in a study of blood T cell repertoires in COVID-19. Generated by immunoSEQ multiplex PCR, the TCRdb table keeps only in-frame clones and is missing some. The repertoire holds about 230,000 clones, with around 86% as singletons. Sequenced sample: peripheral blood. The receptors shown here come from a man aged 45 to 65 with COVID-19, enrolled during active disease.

The CDR3 sequence: CASSFGTGGTDTQYF. DNA for the CDR3: TGTGCCAGCAGCTTTGGGACAGGGGGCACAGATACGCAGTATTTT. The chain joins TRBV5-6 to TRBJ2-3, with 10 bases fitting TRBD1. After removal of 2 bases from V and 1 base from J, the junction contained 1 base not matched to a gene. Germline V lookup: CDR1 SGHDT, CDR2 YYEEEE. The CDR3 loop spans 15 amino acids.

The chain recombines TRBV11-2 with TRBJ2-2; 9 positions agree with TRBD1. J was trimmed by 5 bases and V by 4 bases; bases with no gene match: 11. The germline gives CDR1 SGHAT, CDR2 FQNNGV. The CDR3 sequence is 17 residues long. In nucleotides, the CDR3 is TGTGCCAGCAGCTCAACGACAGGGGGGTTTATGACCGGGGAGCTGTTTTTT. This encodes CASSSTTGGFMTGELFF.

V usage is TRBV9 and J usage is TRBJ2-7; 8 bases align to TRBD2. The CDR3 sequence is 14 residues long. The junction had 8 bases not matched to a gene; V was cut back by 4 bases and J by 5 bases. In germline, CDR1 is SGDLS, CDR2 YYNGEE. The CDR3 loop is CASSTGGPSDEQYF. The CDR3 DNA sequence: TGTGCCAGCAGCACGGGAGGGCCATCGGACGAGCAGTACTTC.

This CDR3 is CASSFYGQGSGYEQFF. For the CDR3, the DNA is TGTGCCAGCAGCTTTTACGGACAGGGCTCAGGCTATGAGCAGTTCTTC. J is TRBJ2-1 and V is TRBV5-6; 8 positions agree with TRBD1. V trimming: 2 bases; J trimming: 8 bases; junction bases outside the gene matches: 12. The germline CDR1 and CDR2 sequences are SGHDT and YYEEEE. The CDR3 extends over 16 amino acids.

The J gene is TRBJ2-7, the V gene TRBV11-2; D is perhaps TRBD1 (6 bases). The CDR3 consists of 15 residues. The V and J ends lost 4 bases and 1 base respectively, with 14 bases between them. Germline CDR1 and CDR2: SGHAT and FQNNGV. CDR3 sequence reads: CASSSGVGSSYEQYF. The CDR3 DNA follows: TGTGCCAGCAGCTCAGGGGTCGGATCTTCCTACGAGCAGTACTTC.

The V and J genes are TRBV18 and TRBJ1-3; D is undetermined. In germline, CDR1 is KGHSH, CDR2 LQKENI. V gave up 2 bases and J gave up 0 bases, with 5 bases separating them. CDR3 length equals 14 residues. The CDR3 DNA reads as TGTGCCAGCTCACCAGAGTTCTCTGGAAACACCATATATTTT. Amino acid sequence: CASSPEFSGNTIYF.

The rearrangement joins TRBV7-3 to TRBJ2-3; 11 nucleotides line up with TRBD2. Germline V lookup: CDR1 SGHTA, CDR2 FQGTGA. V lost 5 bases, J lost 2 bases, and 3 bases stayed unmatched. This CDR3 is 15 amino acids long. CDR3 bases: TGTGCCAGCAGCACTAGCGGGGGTTACACAGATACGCAGTATTTT. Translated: CASSTSGGYTDTQYF.

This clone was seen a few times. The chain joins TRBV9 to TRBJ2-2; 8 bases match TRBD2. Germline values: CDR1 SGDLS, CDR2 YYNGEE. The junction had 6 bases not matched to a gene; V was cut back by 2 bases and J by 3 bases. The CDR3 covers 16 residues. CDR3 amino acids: CASSVGAGGHTGELFF. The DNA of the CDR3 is TGTGCCAGCAGCGTCGGGGCGGGAGGCCACACCGGGGAGCTGTTTTTT.

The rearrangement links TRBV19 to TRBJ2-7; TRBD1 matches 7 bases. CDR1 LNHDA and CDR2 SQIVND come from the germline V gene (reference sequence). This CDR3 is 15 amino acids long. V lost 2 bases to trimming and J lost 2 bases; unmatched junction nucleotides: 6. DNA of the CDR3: TGTGCCAGTAGTATACCCGGGACAGAAACCTACGAGCAGTACTTC. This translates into CASSIPGTETYEQYF.

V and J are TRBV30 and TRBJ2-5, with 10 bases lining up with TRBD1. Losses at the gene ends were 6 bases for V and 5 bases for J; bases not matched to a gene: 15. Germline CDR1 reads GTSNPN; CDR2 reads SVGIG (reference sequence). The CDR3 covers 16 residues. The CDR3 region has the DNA TGTGCCTGTGGCCCCCTCGAGACAGGGGGCCTGGAGACCCAGTACTTC. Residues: CACGPLETGGLETQYF.

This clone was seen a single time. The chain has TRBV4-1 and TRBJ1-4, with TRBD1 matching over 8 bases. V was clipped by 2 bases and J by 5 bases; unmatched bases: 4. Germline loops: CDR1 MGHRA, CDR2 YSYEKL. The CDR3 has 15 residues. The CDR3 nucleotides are TGCGCCAGCAGCCAACGGGACAGGTCGAATGAAAAACTGTTTTTT. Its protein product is CASSQRDRSNEKLFF.

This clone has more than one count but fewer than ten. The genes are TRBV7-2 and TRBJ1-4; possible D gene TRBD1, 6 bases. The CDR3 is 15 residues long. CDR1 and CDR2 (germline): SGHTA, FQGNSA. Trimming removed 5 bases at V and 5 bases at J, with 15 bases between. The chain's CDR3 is CASSQGGGLNEKLFF. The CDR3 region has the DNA TGTGCCAGCAGCCAAGGGGGGGGGTTGAATGAAAAACTGTTTTTT.

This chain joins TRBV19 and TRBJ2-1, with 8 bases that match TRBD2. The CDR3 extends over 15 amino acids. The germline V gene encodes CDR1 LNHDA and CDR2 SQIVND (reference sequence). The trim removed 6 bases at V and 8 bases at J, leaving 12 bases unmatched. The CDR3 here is CASRPPSGSRYEQFF. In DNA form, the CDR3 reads TGTGCCAGTAGACCGCCGAGCGGGAGTCGCTATGAGCAGTTCTTC.

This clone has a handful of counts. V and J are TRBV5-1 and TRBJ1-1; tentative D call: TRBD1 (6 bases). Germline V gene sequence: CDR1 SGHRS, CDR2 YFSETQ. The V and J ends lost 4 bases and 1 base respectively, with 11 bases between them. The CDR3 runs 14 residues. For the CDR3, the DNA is TGCGCCAGCAGCGCCCAGGGGAGGAACACTGAAGCTTTCTTT. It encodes CASSAQGRNTEAFF.

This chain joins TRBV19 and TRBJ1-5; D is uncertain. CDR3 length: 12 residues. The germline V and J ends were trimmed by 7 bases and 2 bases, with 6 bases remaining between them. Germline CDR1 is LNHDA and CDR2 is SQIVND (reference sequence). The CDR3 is CASNLGNQPQHF. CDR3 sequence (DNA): TGTGCCAGTAATCTCGGCAATCAGCCCCAGCATTTT.

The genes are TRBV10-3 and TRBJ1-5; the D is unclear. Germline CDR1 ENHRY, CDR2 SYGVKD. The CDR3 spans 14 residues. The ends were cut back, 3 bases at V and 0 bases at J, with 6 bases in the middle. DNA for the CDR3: TGTGCCATCAGTGACCCCTATAGCAATCAGCCCCAGCATTTT. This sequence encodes CAISDPYSNQPQHF.

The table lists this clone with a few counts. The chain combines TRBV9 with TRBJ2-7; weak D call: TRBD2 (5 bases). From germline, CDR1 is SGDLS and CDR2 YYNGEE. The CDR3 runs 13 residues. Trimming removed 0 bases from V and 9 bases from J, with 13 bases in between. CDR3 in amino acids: CASSVEGGRTQYF. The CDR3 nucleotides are TGTGCCAGCAGCGTAGAGGGTGGGAGAACGCAGTACTTC. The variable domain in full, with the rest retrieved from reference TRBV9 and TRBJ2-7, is DSGVTQTPKHLITATGQRVTLRCSPRSGDLSVYWYQQSLDQGLQFLIQYYNGEERAKGNILERFSAQQFPDLHSELNLSSLELGDSALYFCASSVEGGRTQYFGPGTRLTVT.

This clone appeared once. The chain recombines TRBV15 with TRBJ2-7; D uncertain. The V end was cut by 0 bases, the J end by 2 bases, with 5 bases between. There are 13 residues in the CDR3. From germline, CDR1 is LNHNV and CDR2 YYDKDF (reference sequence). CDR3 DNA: TGTGCCACCAGCAGAGATCCAACCTACGAGCAGTACTTC. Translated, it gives CATSRDPTYEQYF.

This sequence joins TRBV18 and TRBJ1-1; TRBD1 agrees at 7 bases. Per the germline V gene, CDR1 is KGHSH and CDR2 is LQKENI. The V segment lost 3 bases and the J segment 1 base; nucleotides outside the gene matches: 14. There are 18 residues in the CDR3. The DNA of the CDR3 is TGTGCCAGCTCACCCCGGGGCCCCTCCGGGACAGAGAACACTGAAGCTTTCTTT. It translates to CASSPRGPSGTENTEAFF.

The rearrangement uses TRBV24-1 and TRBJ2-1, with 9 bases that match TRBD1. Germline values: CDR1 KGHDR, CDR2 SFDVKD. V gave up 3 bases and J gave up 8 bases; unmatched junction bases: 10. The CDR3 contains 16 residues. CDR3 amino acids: CATSDTAGTGSDEQFF. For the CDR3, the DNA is TGTGCCACCAGTGATACAGCCGGGACAGGGTCTGATGAGCAGTTCTTC.

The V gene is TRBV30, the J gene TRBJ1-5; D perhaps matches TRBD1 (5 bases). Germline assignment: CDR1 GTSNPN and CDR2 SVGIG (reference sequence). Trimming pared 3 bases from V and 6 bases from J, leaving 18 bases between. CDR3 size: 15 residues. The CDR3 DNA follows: TGTGCCTGGAGGGGGGGTTACCCGGCGGGTCAGCCCCAGCATTTT. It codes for CAWRGGYPAGQPQHF.

The CDR3 is CASTGQRGGHNEQFF. The CDR3 DNA follows: TGTGCCAGCACGGGCCAGCGGGGGGGCCACAATGAGCAGTTCTTC. V gene TRBV5-4 combines with J gene TRBJ2-1, with TRBD2 identical over 10 bases. V dropped 6 bases and J dropped 5; count of bases not matched to a gene: 8. Germline lookup yields CDR1 SGHNT and CDR2 YYREEE (reference sequence). The CDR3 runs to 15 residues.

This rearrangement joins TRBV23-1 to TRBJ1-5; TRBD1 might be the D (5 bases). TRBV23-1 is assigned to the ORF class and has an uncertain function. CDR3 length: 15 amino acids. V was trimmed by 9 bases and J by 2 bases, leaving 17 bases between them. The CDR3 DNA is TGCGCCAGGCTAACTGGGGGGGATGGCAATCAGCCCCAGCATTTT. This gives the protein CARLTGGDGNQPQHF.

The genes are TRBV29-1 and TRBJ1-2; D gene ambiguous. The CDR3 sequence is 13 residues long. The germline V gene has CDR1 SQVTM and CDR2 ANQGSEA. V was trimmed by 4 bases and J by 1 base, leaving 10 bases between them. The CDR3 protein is CSVAALLNYGYTF. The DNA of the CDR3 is TGCAGCGTTGCTGCACTGCTTAACTATGGCTACACCTTC.